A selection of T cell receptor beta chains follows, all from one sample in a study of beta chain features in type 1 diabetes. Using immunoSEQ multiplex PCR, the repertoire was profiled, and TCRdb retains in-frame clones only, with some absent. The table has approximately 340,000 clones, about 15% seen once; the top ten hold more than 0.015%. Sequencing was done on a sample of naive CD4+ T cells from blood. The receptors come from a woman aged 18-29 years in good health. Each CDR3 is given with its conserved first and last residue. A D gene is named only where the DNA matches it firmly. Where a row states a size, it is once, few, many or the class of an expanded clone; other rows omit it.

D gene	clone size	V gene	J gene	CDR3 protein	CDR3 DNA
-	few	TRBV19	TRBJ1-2	CAGSGLLGYGYTF	TGTGCCGGCAGCGGACTGCTGGGCTATGGCTACACCTTC
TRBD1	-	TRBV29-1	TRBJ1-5	CSVEVAGGRNQPQHF	TGCAGCGTTGAAGTGGCAGGGGGCCGCAATCAGCCCCAGCATTTT
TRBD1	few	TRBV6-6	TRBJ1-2	CASSYSKGASNYGYTF	TGTGCCAGCAGTTACTCGAAGGGGGCCAGCAACTATGGCTACACCTTC
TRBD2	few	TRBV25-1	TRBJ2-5	CASSDPGLAIETQYF	TGTGCCAGCAGTGACCCGGGACTAGCGATCGAGACCCAGTACTTC
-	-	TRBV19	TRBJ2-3	CASSGLANTDTQYF	TGTGCCAGTAGTGGCTTAGCGAACACAGATACGCAGTATTTT
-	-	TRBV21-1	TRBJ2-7	CASSKVGGQALYEQYF	TGTGCCAGCAGCAAAGTTGGGGGACAGGCCCTCTACGAGCAGTACTTC
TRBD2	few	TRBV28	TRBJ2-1	CASSSPTSGIYNEQFF	TGTGCCAGCAGTTCCCCCACTAGCGGGATCTACAATGAGCAGTTCTTC
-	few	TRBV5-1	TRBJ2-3	CASSPTGMPTDTQYF	TGCGCCAGCAGCCCGACCGGGATGCCCACAGATACGCAGTATTTT
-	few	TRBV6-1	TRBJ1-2	CASSEVGLGYTF	TGTGCCAGCAGTGAAGTGGGGCTCGGCTACACCTTC
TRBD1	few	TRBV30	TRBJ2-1	CAWTRDSYNEQFF	TGTGCCTGGACCCGGGACAGCTACAATGAGCAGTTCTTC
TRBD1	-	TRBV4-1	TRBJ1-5	CASSPGQGAQQPQHF	TGCGCCAGCAGCCCCGGACAGGGGGCACAACAGCCCCAGCATTTT
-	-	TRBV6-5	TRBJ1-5	CASSYSRLSNQPQHF	TGTGCCAGCAGTTACTCGCGACTGAGCAATCAGCCCCAGCATTTT
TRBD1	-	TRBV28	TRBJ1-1	CASRLGQGGTEAFF	TGTGCCAGCAGACTAGGACAGGGAGGGACTGAAGCTTTCTTT
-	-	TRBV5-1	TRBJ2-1	CASSSRTATYNEQFF	TGCGCCAGCAGCTCGAGGACAGCAACTTACAATGAGCAGTTCTTC
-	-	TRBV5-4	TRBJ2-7	CASSPRGYEQYF	TGTGCCAGCAGCCCCCGGGGCTACGAGCAGTACTTC
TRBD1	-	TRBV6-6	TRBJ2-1	CASSTFDRGRQFF	TGTGCCAGCAGCACCTTTGACAGGGGGAGACAGTTCTTC